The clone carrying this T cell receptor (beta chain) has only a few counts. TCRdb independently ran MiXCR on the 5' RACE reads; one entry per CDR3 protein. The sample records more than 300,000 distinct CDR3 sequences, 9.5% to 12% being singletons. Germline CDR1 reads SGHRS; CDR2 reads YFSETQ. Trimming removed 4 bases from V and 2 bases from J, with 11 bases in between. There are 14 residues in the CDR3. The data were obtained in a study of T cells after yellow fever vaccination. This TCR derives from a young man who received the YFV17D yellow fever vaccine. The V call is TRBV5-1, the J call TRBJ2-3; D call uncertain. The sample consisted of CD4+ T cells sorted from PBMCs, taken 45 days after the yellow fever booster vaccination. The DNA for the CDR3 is TGCGCCAGCAGCATGGAGTCGCCCACAGATACGCAGTATTTT. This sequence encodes CASSMESPTDTQYF.